The clone carrying this T cell receptor beta chain was detected ten times or more. The antigen is undetermined. CDR1 is MDHEN, CDR2 SYDVKM, per germline. The CDR3 contains 13 residues. V was clipped by 6 bases and J by 4 bases, with 11 bases between them. The entry originates in a study of T cells in Graves' hyperthyroidism and ophthalmopathy. Study observations and caveats: Ophthalmopathy and stable hyperthyroidism were separated by a 13 V-J model.

RNA transcripts provided the source from which TCR beta CDR3 regions were amplified. The primer set for the first-round RT-PCR of the TCR CDR3 was HTBI. A single record per CDR3 protein comes from TCRdb applying MiXCR to the multiplex PCR reads. Counted here are 700,000 or so distinct CDR3 sequences, roughly 17% occurring once; the ten biggest clones make up around 8.1%. The chain recombines TRBV28 with TRBJ2-3; unclear D gene. The source of this sequence is a man between 18 and 35 years old with Graves' hyperthyroidism. Source material: blood. The CDR3, as DNA: TGTGCCAGCAGCCCCCGGAGCGCAGATACGCAGTATTTT. Its protein product is CASSPRSADTQYF. Full variable domain (remainder filled in from reference TRBV28 and TRBJ2-3): DVKVTQSSRYLVKRTGEKVFLECVQDMDHENMFWYRQDPGLGLRLIYFSYDVKMKEKGDIPEGYSVSREKKERFSLILESASTNQTSMYLCASSPRSADTQYFGPGTRLTVL.